This T cell receptor beta chain is drawn from a study of OX40 agonist ivuxolimab in advanced cancers. Study in general: Patients undergoing dose escalation presented with hepatocellular carcinoma, melanoma, renal cell or head and neck cancer. General observations from the study: The study found that CD8+ T cells averaged more expanded clones than CD4+.

Concerning this clone itself: Its antigen is not identified.

Anyone with autoimmune disease history or systemic immunosuppression was excluded. Blood sampling was done at baseline, cycle 4 day 1, and cycle 7 day 1. Profiling relied on immunoSEQ multiplex PCR, and the TCRdb table lists in-frame clones only, not all of them. Found here are approximately 67,000 clones, around 80% of them singletons; the top ten hold about 8.2%. The CDR3 sequence is 13 residues long. Germline V CDR1 and CDR2: SGHTA, FQGTGA. The sequence was collected from an adult with an advanced solid tumor such as melanoma, head and neck, liver or kidney cancer. Here the sequenced sample was CD4+ or CD8+ T cells sorted from blood, taken in a trial of the OX40 agonist ivuxolimab. The chain couples TRBV7-3 to TRBJ2-5, with D perhaps matching TRBD1 or TRBD2 (6 bases each). The DNA end is a closer match to TRBJ2-7, so the J assignment may be wrong. DNA of the CDR3: TGTGCCAGCAGCCTTTGGGGGGCGGTCGAGCAGTACTTC. It translates to CASSLWGAVEQYF.